A selection of T cell receptor beta chains follows, all from one sample in a study of control samples from healthy donors and cancer patients. Repertoires were generated with immunoSEQ multiplex PCR, while TCRdb's copy carries only in-frame clones and drops some. The sample lists tens of thousands of clones, 70% to 90% occurring once. The sample comprised blood. The origin of the receptors is a man aged 50 to 60 in good health. CDR3s include the opening cysteine and the closing phenylalanine or tryptophan. Each record gives: V gene, clone size, J gene, D gene, CDR3 DNA, CDR3 protein. A D gene is named only where the DNA matches it firmly. Expanded clones get a size class; other rows say once, few or many, or leave the size out.

V: TRBV11-2; size: .; J: TRBJ2-1; D: TRBD2; DNA: TGTGCCAGCAGCTCACTAGCGGGGGACTCCTACAATGAGCAGTTCTTC; CDR3: CASSSLAGDSYNEQFF
V: TRBV27; size: .; J: TRBJ2-7; D: .; DNA: TGTGCCAGCAGTTTAAATTTCCGATTCTACGAGCAGTACTTC; CDR3: CASSLNFRFYEQYF
V: TRBV10-2; size: .; J: TRBJ1-2; D: .; DNA: TGCGCCAGTTCGGGGGCGAACTATGGCTACACCTTC; CDR3: CASSGANYGYTF
V: TRBV11-2; size: .; J: TRBJ1-5; D: .; DNA: TGTGCCAGCAGCTCTCAAATGGGGGGCAATCAGCCCCAGCATTTT; CDR3: CASSSQMGGNQPQHF
V: TRBV5-4; size: .; J: TRBJ2-2; D: .; DNA: TGTGCCAGCAGCTTGCGCTTCGGGAACGGGGGGGAGCTGTTTTTT; CDR3: CASSLRFGNGGELFF
V: TRBV11-3; size: once; J: TRBJ1-1; D: .; DNA: TGTGCCAGCAGCTTAGATTGGGGCCCAGTAGGGGACACTGAAGCTTTCTTT; CDR3: CASSLDWGPVGDTEAFF
V: TRBV6-2/TRBV6-3; size: .; J: TRBJ2-5; D: TRBD2; DNA: TGTGCCAGCAGCCCACTAGCGGAGGAAGAGACCCAGTACTTC; CDR3: CASSPLAEEETQYF
V: TRBV12-2; size: .; J: TRBJ1-4; D: .; DNA: TGTGCAAGTCGCCTCGGTCCACAACCGGGAAAACTGTTTTTT; CDR3: CASRLGPQPGKLFF
V: TRBV10-3; size: .; J: TRBJ2-6; D: .; DNA: TGTGCCATGATGGAGGGGCCTGGGGCCAACGTCCTGACTTTC; CDR3: CAMMEGPGANVLTF
V: TRBV12-3/TRBV12-4; size: .; J: TRBJ2-7; D: .; DNA: TGTGCCAGCAGACGAGGACTCAATGAGCAGTACTTC; CDR3: CASRRGLNEQYF
V: TRBV30; size: .; J: TRBJ2-3; D: TRBD2; DNA: TGTGCCTGGAGGGCTAGCGGGGGGACAGATACGCAGTATTTT; CDR3: CAWRASGGTDTQYF
V: TRBV7-2; size: .; J: TRBJ2-2; D: TRBD2; DNA: TGTGCCAGCAGCTCCGCGGGGGGGAACACCGGGGAGCTGTTTTTT; CDR3: CASSSAGGNTGELFF
V: TRBV30; size: .; J: TRBJ1-1; D: .; DNA: TGTGCCTGGAGTATAGGGGGGGGGCTGCCTGAAGCTTTCTTT; CDR3: CAWSIGGGLPEAFF
V: TRBV10-3; size: .; J: TRBJ2-1; D: TRBD2; DNA: TGTGCCATCAGTGAGGGGGAGGGGAATGAGCAGTTCTTC; CDR3: CAISEGEGNEQFF
V: TRBV7-2; size: .; J: TRBJ2-4; D: .; DNA: TGTGCCAGCAGCTTAGACCGGACAAGGCAGTACTTC; CDR3: CASSLDRTRQYF
V: TRBV28; size: few; J: TRBJ2-2; D: TRBD2; DNA: TGTGCCAGCAGCGGGGGGGCGAACACCGGGGAGCTGTTTTTT; CDR3: CASSGGANTGELFF
V: TRBV12-5; size: .; J: TRBJ1-1; D: .; DNA: TGTGCTAGTGGTTTGTGGGGATTAACTGAAGCTTTCTTT; CDR3: CASGLWGLTEAFF
V: TRBV11-3; size: .; J: TRBJ2-5; D: .; DNA: TGTGCCAGCAGCTCACATCAAGAGACCCAGTACTTC; CDR3: CASSSHQETQYF
V: TRBV11-3; size: .; J: TRBJ2-5; D: TRBD1; DNA: TGTGCCAGCAGCAAGGGGACAGGTGGAGTGGAGACCCAGTACTTC; CDR3: CASSKGTGGVETQYF
V: TRBV5-1; size: .; J: TRBJ1-1; D: .; DNA: TGCGCCAGCAGTTGGGTTGGGAACACTGAAGCTTTCTTT; CDR3: CASSWVGNTEAFF
V: TRBV2; size: .; J: TRBJ2-3; D: .; DNA: TGTGCCAGCAGTGACCAGGGGACCCGTACAGATACGCAGTATTTT; CDR3: CASSDQGTRTDTQYF
V: TRBV6-6; size: .; J: TRBJ1-1; D: .; DNA: TGTGCCAGCAGTTATATAGACGGGACTGAAGCTTTCTTT; CDR3: CASSYIDGTEAFF
V: TRBV7-2; size: .; J: TRBJ1-1; D: .; DNA: TGTGCCAGCAGCCCCCAGTATCTGAACACTGAAGCTTTCTTT; CDR3: CASSPQYLNTEAFF
V: TRBV2; size: .; J: TRBJ2-3; D: .; DNA: TGTGCCACCAGGGGGGGTGGCACAGATACGCAGTATTTT; CDR3: CATRGGGTDTQYF
V: TRBV2; size: .; J: TRBJ2-5; D: .; DNA: TGTGCCAGCAACGTTGGGTCAGGCGGCCAAGAGACCCAGTACTTC; CDR3: CASNVGSGGQETQYF
V: TRBV10-2; size: once; J: TRBJ2-2; D: .; DNA: TGCGCCACCAGGAATGCCGGGGAGCTGTTTTTT; CDR3: CATRNAGELFF
V: TRBV29-1; size: .; J: TRBJ2-6; D: TRBD1; DNA: TGCAGCGTTAAAGGACAGGGGGCGCGGGGGGCCAACGTCCTGACTTTC; CDR3: CSVKGQGARGANVLTF
V: TRBV4-1; size: .; J: TRBJ2-1; D: .; DNA: TGCGCCAGCAGCCAAGTGGACATGGGACTCCTCTCCTACAATGAGCAGTTCTTC; CDR3: CASSQVDMGLLSYNEQFF
V: TRBV24-1; size: .; J: TRBJ2-4; D: TRBD2; DNA: TGTGCCACCAGTGCCGTACTAGCGGGAGACGAAAACATTCAGTACTTC; CDR3: CATSAVLAGDENIQYF
V: TRBV14; size: .; J: TRBJ2-1; D: .; DNA: TGTGCCAGCAGCCTAGGCCGCAGTGGGAATGAGCAGTTCTTC; CDR3: CASSLGRSGNEQFF
V: TRBV24-1; size: .; J: TRBJ2-7; D: .; DNA: TGTGCCACCAGCAGGGGAAGTGCCTACGAGCAGTACTTC; CDR3: CATSRGSAYEQYF
V: TRBV19; size: .; J: TRBJ1-1; D: .; DNA: TGTGCCAGTAGTACATCCGGGAACACTGAAGCTTTCTTT; CDR3: CASSTSGNTEAFF
V: TRBV28; size: .; J: TRBJ1-2; D: .; DNA: TGTGCCAGCACCGGGGAGGGTTGGGGCTACACCTTC; CDR3: CASTGEGWGYTF
V: TRBV3-1/TRBV3-2; size: .; J: TRBJ2-5; D: .; DNA: TGTGCCAGCAGCCACCCGGGACAAGCGGGGGAGACCCAGTACTTC; CDR3: CASSHPGQAGETQYF
V: TRBV2; size: .; J: TRBJ2-2; D: .; DNA: TGTGCCAGCAGTGGGTTGTATGGGACGGGTACCGGGGAGCTGTTTTTT; CDR3: CASSGLYGTGTGELFF
V: TRBV6-2/TRBV6-3; size: .; J: TRBJ1-2; D: TRBD1; DNA: TGTGCCAGCAGCCCTCCAGGGGGCTCGCTTCACGGCTACACCTTC; CDR3: CASSPPGGSLHGYTF
V: TRBV11-2; size: few; J: TRBJ2-1; D: .; DNA: TGTGCCAGCAGTCAACGGGGGAGGTCCGGTGACAATGAGCAGTTCTTC; CDR3: CASSQRGRSGDNEQFF
V: TRBV11-1; size: .; J: TRBJ1-2; D: .; DNA: TGTGCCAGCAGCCTATCGACAGCGACCTATGGCTACACCTTC; CDR3: CASSLSTATYGYTF
V: TRBV27; size: once; J: TRBJ2-4; D: TRBD2; DNA: TGTGCCAGCAGCTTCCTCCCTGCTAGCGGGGTTATTCAGTACTTC; CDR3: CASSFLPASGVIQYF
V: TRBV19; size: .; J: TRBJ2-1; D: TRBD2; DNA: TGTGCCAGTAGGACTAGCGGGGGGTTAAGCTCCTACAATGAGCAGTTCTTC; CDR3: CASRTSGGLSSYNEQFF
V: TRBV5-1; size: .; J: TRBJ2-1; D: TRBD2; DNA: TGCGCCAGCAGCTCTAGCGGGGGTTACAATGAGCAGTTCTTC; CDR3: CASSSSGGYNEQFF
V: TRBV7-2; size: .; J: TRBJ1-1; D: .; DNA: TGTGCCAGCAGCCCCGGGCCCGGCGGCACTGAAGCTTTCTTT; CDR3: CASSPGPGGTEAFF
V: TRBV7-3; size: .; J: TRBJ2-1; D: TRBD2; DNA: TGTGCCAGCAGCCGAGGCGGGACTAGTTACAATGAGCAGTTCTTC; CDR3: CASSRGGTSYNEQFF
V: TRBV5-1; size: .; J: TRBJ1-2; D: .; DNA: TGCGCCAGCAGCTTGTGGTCGGGGGACTATGGCTACACCTTC; CDR3: CASSLWSGDYGYTF
V: TRBV11-2; size: .; J: TRBJ1-2; D: TRBD1; DNA: TGTGCCAGCAGCTTTCCGTCAGGGGGCGGCTACACCTTC; CDR3: CASSFPSGGGYTF
V: TRBV7-6; size: .; J: TRBJ2-2; D: TRBD2; DNA: TGTGCCAGCAGCTTAGGGAGGACGGGGGGCACCGGGGAGCTGTTTTTT; CDR3: CASSLGRTGGTGELFF
V: TRBV7-2; size: few; J: TRBJ2-4; D: TRBD2; DNA: TGTGCCAGCAGTCTTTTGGCGGGAGCTCCGGACATTCAGTACTTC; CDR3: CASSLLAGAPDIQYF
V: TRBV5-6; size: .; J: TRBJ2-4; D: .; DNA: TGTGCCAGCAGCTTGAGTAGCTCGGTGGGAGTAACCAAAAACATTCAGTACTTC; CDR3: CASSLSSSVGVTKNIQYF
V: TRBV7-8; size: few; J: TRBJ1-1; D: .; DNA: TGTGCCAGCAGCTCCGGCCTTGGGGCGAACACTGAAGCTTTCTTT; CDR3: CASSSGLGANTEAFF
V: TRBV7-6; size: .; J: TRBJ2-7; D: TRBD1; DNA: TGTGCCAGCAGCTTAGCCCAGGGGGCACCGTACTTC; CDR3: CASSLAQGAPYF
V: TRBV3-1/TRBV3-2; size: .; J: TRBJ2-2; D: .; DNA: TGTGCCAGCAGCCCGAATGGGGACCCCCGACCGAACACCGGGGAGCTGTTTTTT; CDR3: CASSPNGDPRPNTGELFF
V: TRBV6-2/TRBV6-3; size: .; J: TRBJ1-1; D: .; DNA: TGTGCCAGCAGTTACGATATACGAATTGCTGAAGCTTTCTTT; CDR3: CASSYDIRIAEAFF
V: TRBV7-2; size: .; J: TRBJ2-5; D: TRBD2; DNA: TGTGCCAGCAGCTTAGTGGGTAGCGGGGTACAAGAGACCCAGTACTTC; CDR3: CASSLVGSGVQETQYF
V: TRBV15; size: .; J: TRBJ2-1; D: TRBD2; DNA: TGTGCCACAGGGGGACTAGCGGGCGACTTGGGTGAGCAGTTCTTC; CDR3: CATGGLAGDLGEQFF
V: TRBV6-5; size: once; J: TRBJ1-1; D: .; DNA: TGTGCCAGCAGTTCCCCGAGTGACGCGGTGAACACTGAAGCTTTCTTT; CDR3: CASSSPSDAVNTEAFF
V: TRBV5-1; size: .; J: TRBJ2-1; D: TRBD2; DNA: TGCGCCAGCAGTTCCAGCGGGGGCTACAATGAGCAGTTCTTC; CDR3: CASSSSGGYNEQFF
V: TRBV29-1; size: .; J: TRBJ2-3; D: .; DNA: TGCAGCGTCTTGGGGAGAACCCCCACAGATACGCAGTATTTT; CDR3: CSVLGRTPTDTQYF